The 14 T cell receptor beta chains in this list originate from one sample, sequenced in a study of cytomegalovirus exposure and HLA in healthy donors. Vbeta (60) and Jbeta (13) primers were used in the PCR. Clones were read by immunoSEQ multiplex PCR, and TCRdb kept only the in-frame ones, dropping some. Of some 160,000 clones listed, 75% to 90% are singletons. Input material: PBMCs. The receptors come from a woman aged 18-30 years in good health and CMV-seronegative.

The V gene is TRBV5-6, the J gene TRBJ1-5, with D unclear. V dropped 1 base and J dropped 2 bases, with 10 bases sitting between them. Germline V CDR1 and CDR2: SGHDT, YYEEEE. The CDR3 has 15 amino acids. The CDR3 protein is CASSLRGRGNQPQHF. In DNA, the CDR3 is TGTGCCAGCAGCTTGCGGGGAAGAGGCAATCAGCCCCAGCATTTT.

The chain uses TRBV28 and TRBJ2-3, with 8 bases that match TRBD1. CDR3 length equals 15 residues. Germline CDR1 and CDR2: MDHEN and SYDVKM. The J segment lost 0 bases and the V segment lost 8 bases, leaving 7 bases of the junction unmatched. The CDR3 is CASEGQATSTDTQYF. The CDR3 DNA is TGTGCCAGCGAGGGACAGGCCACCAGCACAGATACGCAGTATTTT.

The V call is TRBV28, the J call TRBJ2-5; D might be TRBD1 (6 bases). Per the germline V gene, CDR1 is MDHEN and CDR2 is SYDVKM. Trimming took 2 bases from V and 11 from J, leaving 15 bases between them. The CDR3 has 13 residues. CDR3 in DNA: TGTGCCAGCAGTTTAATGGGGGCGGGTGAGCAGTACTTC. This sequence encodes CASSLMGAGEQYF.

J is TRBJ1-1 and V is TRBV10-3, with 7 bases fitting TRBD1. The V and J ends lost 9 bases and 5 bases, in that order; junction bases with no gene match: 12. From germline, CDR1 is ENHRY and CDR2 SYGVKD. The CDR3 totals 14 residues. In DNA, the CDR3 is TGTGCCATAACGACCGGACAGGCTCAAACTGAAGCTTTCTTT. This encodes CAITTGQAQTEAFF.

The count of this clone is one. This chain connects TRBV9 to TRBJ2-5; D is uncertain. The V end was cut by 0 bases, the J end by 5 bases, with 14 bases between. The CDR3 sequence is 15 residues long. Looked up from germline, CDR1 is SGDLS and CDR2 is YYNGEE. The CDR3 protein is CASSVGPRVMETQYF. CDR3 nucleotides: TGTGCCAGCAGCGTAGGACCCCGGGTTATGGAGACCCAGTACTTC.

Only one count was recorded for this clone. The chain links TRBV19 to TRBJ2-7, with 7 positions matching TRBD2. This CDR3 spans 15 amino acids. Looked up from germline, CDR1 is LNHDA and CDR2 is SQIVND (reference sequence). Trimming took 6 bases from V and 7 from J; bases not matched to a gene: 15. As DNA, the CDR3 is TGTGCCAGTAGACGGGCGGGAGCGGCCGGCGGAGAGCAGTACTTC. Amino acids: CASRRAGAAGGEQYF. Supplemented by reference TRBV19 and TRBJ2-7, the full variable domain reads DGGITQSPKYLFRKEGQNVTLSCEQNLNHDAMYWYRQDPGQGLRLIYYSQIVNDFQKGDIAEGYSVSREKKESFPLTVTSAQKNPTAFYLCASRRAGAAGGEQYFGPGTRLTVT.

This chain connects TRBV29-1 to TRBJ2-7, with D possibly matching TRBD2 (5 bases). Germline CDR1 is SQVTM and CDR2 is ANQGSEA. The ends were cut back, 7 bases at V and 0 bases at J, with 22 bases in the middle. This CDR3 is 16 amino acids long. The CDR3 region is CSAAVTEGYSSYEQYF. The CDR3, as DNA: TGCAGCGCCGCAGTTACTGAGGGATACTCCTCCTACGAGCAGTACTTC.

The chain links TRBV11-2 to TRBJ2-3, with D unresolved. Trimming pared 1 base from V and 3 bases from J, leaving 5 bases between. Germline loops: CDR1 SGHAT, CDR2 FQNNGV. The CDR3 runs 13 residues. This CDR3 is CASSLAVTDTQYF. The CDR3 DNA sequence: TGTGCCAGCAGCTTAGCTGTAACAGATACGCAGTATTTT.

This CDR3 is CASSLVYSGHSYEQYF. CDR3 in DNA: TGTGCCAGCAGCTTAGTTTATAGCGGACACTCCTACGAGCAGTACTTC. This chain uses TRBV7-6 with TRBJ2-7; TRBD2 might be the D (6 bases). CDR1 is SGHVS and CDR2 is FNYEAQ in the germline V gene. With 1 base removed from V and 0 bases from J, the gap between germline ends came to 13 bases. The CDR3 is 16 residues long. Combining the CDR3 with reference TRBV7-6 and TRBJ2-7 gives the whole variable domain GAGVSQSPRYKVTKRGQDVALRCDPISGHVSLYWYRQALGQGPEFLTYFNYEAQQDKSGLPNDRFSAERPEGSISTLTIQRTEQRDSAMYRCASSLVYSGHSYEQYFGPGTRLTVT.

This chain joins TRBV19 and TRBJ1-1, with D perhaps matching TRBD1 (5 bases). The CDR3 spans 11 residues. Germline-derived CDR1 and CDR2 are LNHDA and SQIVND (reference sequence). Between the trimmed V and J ends, which lost 6 bases and 8 bases, there was a span of 10 bases. CDR3 residues: CASRGRGEAFF. The CDR3, as DNA: TGTGCCAGTAGGGGAAGGGGAGAAGCTTTCTTT.

This chain uses TRBV2 with TRBJ2-7; 9 positions agree with TRBD1. Germline CDR1 is SNHLY and CDR2 is FYNNEI. The CDR3 runs to 14 residues. Losses at the gene ends were 4 bases for V and 3 bases for J; bases not matched to a gene: 4. CDR3 DNA sequence: TGTGCCAGCAGTGGCGAGACAGGGGGCTACGAGCAGTACTTC. Residues: CASSGETGGYEQYF.

The CDR3 region is CSVGGLNGYTF. DNA of the CDR3: TGCAGCGTGGGGGGATTGAATGGCTACACCTTC. This chain joins TRBV29-1 and TRBJ1-2; D might be TRBD1 (5 bases). The CDR3 is 11 amino acids. The germline V and J ends were trimmed by 6 bases and 6 bases, with 11 bases remaining between them. CDR1 is SQVTM, CDR2 ANQGSEA, per germline.

The rearrangement joins TRBV27 to TRBJ1-2, with 8 bases that match TRBD1. This CDR3 is built from 15 residues. The germline CDR1 and CDR2 sequences are MNHEY and SMNVEV (reference sequence). J gave up 2 bases and V 7 bases, and 9 bases lay outside the gene matches. CDR3 residues: CASNMQGAGNYGYTF. The DNA of the CDR3 is TGTGCCAGCAATATGCAGGGGGCAGGCAACTATGGCTACACCTTC.

The gene calls are TRBV4-2 and TRBJ2-7, with D perhaps matching TRBD2 (6 bases). V dropped 0 bases and J dropped 5 bases, with 17 bases sitting between them. Germline lookup yields CDR1 LGHNA and CDR2 YNFKEQ. The CDR3 contains 16 residues. The chain's CDR3 is CASSQDIGLWANEQYF. The CDR3, as DNA: TGTGCCAGCAGCCAAGATATAGGACTATGGGCGAACGAGCAGTACTTC.